Each of the 17 T cell receptor beta chains below was sequenced from the same sample in a study of blood T cell repertoires in COVID-19. Sequencing was performed with immunoSEQ multiplex PCR; in TCRdb, only in-frame clones are kept and a portion is missing. The data hold approximately 150,000 clones, with around nine tenths observed a single time. Sequencing was done on a sample of peripheral blood. These receptors came from a woman between 45 and 65 years old with active or convalescent COVID-19.

The chain uses TRBV27 and TRBJ2-6; TRBD1 is a possible D gene (6 bases). Germline V gene sequence: CDR1 MNHEY, CDR2 SMNVEV (reference sequence). The CDR3 runs to 15 residues. The V end lost 5 bases, the J end lost 1 base, and 9 bases lay between the germline ends. The CDR3 is CASSTQGSGANVLTF. DNA for the CDR3: TGTGCCAGCAGTACGCAGGGGTCTGGGGCCAACGTCCTGACTTTC.

The J gene is TRBJ1-2, the V gene TRBV6-5, with TRBD1 as a possible D gene (6 bases). This CDR3 has 13 amino acids. Per germline, CDR1 MNHEY and CDR2 SVGAGI. V dropped 6 bases and J dropped 1 base, with 9 bases sitting between them. In DNA form, the CDR3 reads TGTGCCAGCAGGGACAGAAATAACTATGGCTACACCTTC. Translating gives CASRDRNNYGYTF.

The chain recombines TRBV28 with TRBJ1-2; possible D gene TRBD1, 5 bases. V was pared by 2 bases and J by 8 bases, with 15 bases between. The CDR3 runs 14 residues. CDR1 MDHEN and CDR2 SYDVKM come from the germline V gene. CDR3 coding DNA: TGTGCCAGCAGTTTAAATCAGGGATTGTTAGGCTACACCTTC. Translating gives CASSLNQGLLGYTF.

The rearrangement uses TRBV30 and TRBJ1-6; the D is unclear. Trimming took off 5 bases at V and 10 bases at J, with 21 bases between the two ends. The germline V gene encodes CDR1 GTSNPN and CDR2 SVGIG (reference sequence). The CDR3 totals 15 residues. The CDR3 is CAWGPDVVAKSPLHF. The DNA of the CDR3 is TGTGCCTGGGGCCCCGATGTGGTCGCGAAATCACCCCTCCACTTT. Combining the CDR3 with reference TRBV30 and TRBJ1-6 gives the whole variable domain SQTIHQWPATLVQPVGSPLSLECTVEGTSNPNLYWYRQAAGRGLQLLFYSVGIGQISSEVPQNLSASRPQDRQFILSSKKLLLSDSGFYLCAWGPDVVAKSPLHFGNGTRLTVT.

The chain joins TRBV9 to TRBJ1-3; D gene ambiguous. In germline, CDR1 is SGDLS, CDR2 YYNGEE. This CDR3 has 16 residues. V was cut by 0 bases and J by 0 bases, with 10 bases left in between. CDR3 region: CASSVDYGDSGNTIYF. The CDR3 DNA follows: TGTGCCAGCAGCGTAGATTATGGAGACTCTGGAAACACCATATATTTT.

The chain uses TRBV19 and TRBJ2-7; 8 nucleotides match TRBD2. Trimming removed 5 bases from V and 5 bases from J; junction bases left unmatched: 5. The germline gives CDR1 LNHDA, CDR2 SQIVND (reference sequence). This CDR3 is 13 amino acids long. In DNA, the CDR3 is TGTGCCAGTAGTCATCTAGCGGGCAACGAGCAGTACTTC. It codes for CASSHLAGNEQYF.

This rearrangement joins TRBV27 to TRBJ2-1, with 11 bases that match TRBD1. The junction had 6 bases not matched to a gene; V was cut back by 4 bases and J by 4 bases. The CDR3 totals 16 residues. The germline V gene encodes CDR1 MNHEY and CDR2 SMNVEV (reference sequence). The CDR3 DNA reads as TGTGCCAGCAGTTCTTATGGGACAGGGGGATACAATGAGCAGTTCTTC. It is translated as CASSSYGTGGYNEQFF.

V gene TRBV28 combines with J gene TRBJ1-6; D is possibly TRBD1 (5 bases). The CDR3 is 14 amino acids. The V end was cut by 7 bases, the J end by 9 bases, with 16 bases between. Germline loops: CDR1 MDHEN, CDR2 SYDVKM. The CDR3 DNA reads as TGTGCCAGCACCACTCGGGACGGGGGTTCACCCCTCCACTTT. It specifies CASTTRDGGSPLHF.

The V gene is TRBV11-2, the J gene TRBJ2-7, with 7 bases fitting TRBD1. The germline gives CDR1 SGHAT, CDR2 FQNNGV. The CDR3 runs 15 residues. Trimming removed 5 bases from V and 1 base from J; junction bases left unmatched: 8. CDR3 protein: CASSPSTGVSYEQYF. For the CDR3, the DNA is TGTGCCAGCAGCCCAAGCACAGGGGTGTCCTACGAGCAGTACTTC. Filled out from reference TRBV11-2 and TRBJ2-7, the complete variable domain reads EAGVAQSPRYKIIEKRQSVAFWCNPISGHATLYWYQQILGQGPKLLIQFQNNGVVDDSQLPKDRFSAERLKGVDSTLKIQPAKLEDSAVYLCASSPSTGVSYEQYFGPGTRLTVT.

This rearrangement joins TRBV28 to TRBJ2-1; 7 positions agree with TRBD1. In germline, CDR1 is MDHEN, CDR2 SYDVKM. CDR3 size: 14 residues. V shed 7 bases, J shed 4 bases, and the junction held 7 bases outside the gene matches. The CDR3 DNA reads TGTGCCAGCAAGGCCGGGACAGTTTACAATGAGCAGTTCTTC. Translated: CASKAGTVYNEQFF.

In its sample, this clone was seen once. This chain connects TRBV6-2 or TRBV6-3 to TRBJ2-1; 9 nucleotides line up with TRBD2. Trimming took 2 bases from V and 9 from J; bases not matched to a gene: 5. Germline CDR1 reads MNHEY; CDR2 reads SVGEGT. The CDR3 runs to 14 residues. The CDR3 nucleotides are TGTGCCAGCAGTTACCAGGCGGGAGGGGCTGAGCAGTTCTTC. It yields the protein CASSYQAGGAEQFF.

This clone has only a few counts. The V call is TRBV2, the J call TRBJ2-7; D not certain. The CDR3 loop spans 16 amino acids. The germline V gene has CDR1 SNHLY and CDR2 FYNNEI. V was clipped by 8 bases and J by 0 bases, with 20 bases between them. The CDR3 loop reads CASYAALDTLSYEQYF. CDR3 in DNA: TGTGCCAGCTACGCTGCCCTTGACACCCTCTCCTACGAGCAGTACTTC.

The J gene is TRBJ1-2, the V gene TRBV4-2, with unresolved D. V was cut by 3 bases and J by 6 bases, with 17 bases left in between. In germline, CDR1 is LGHNA, CDR2 YNFKEQ. The CDR3 contains 15 residues. Written as DNA, the CDR3 is TGTGCCAGCAGCCAGGAGAGGACCGCGAGGGATGGCTACACCTTC. Translated, it gives CASSQERTARDGYTF.

The sample holds one count of this clone. The chain has TRBV6-5 and TRBJ2-7; 7 bases match TRBD1. This CDR3 spans 14 amino acids. Germline V lookup: CDR1 MNHEY, CDR2 SVGAGI. Trimming removed 6 bases from V and 3 bases from J; junction bases left unmatched: 8. The CDR3 sequence: CASRLTGQGYEQYF. CDR3 sequence (DNA): TGTGCCAGCAGATTGACAGGGCAAGGCTACGAGCAGTACTTC.

The rearrangement links TRBV2 to TRBJ1-1; D remains unclear. Germline lookup yields CDR1 SNHLY and CDR2 FYNNEI. V gave up 11 bases and J gave up 9 bases, with 19 bases separating them. This CDR3 spans 12 amino acids. The CDR3 bases are TGTGCCCTCAGCGGGATGGGGAACCAAGCTTTCTTT. Translating it yields CALSGMGNQAFF. The full variable domain, its missing parts supplied by reference TRBV2 and TRBJ1-1, is EPEVTQTPSHQVTQMGQEVILRCVPISNHLYFYWYRQILGQKVEFLVSFYNNEISEKSEIFDDQFSVERPDGSNFTLKIRSTKLEDSAMYFCALSGMGNQAFFGQGTRLTVV.

V and J are TRBV5-8 and TRBJ1-1; no definite D call. V was trimmed by 3 bases and J by 3 bases, leaving 12 bases between them. Per germline, CDR1 SGHTS and CDR2 YDEGEE. The CDR3 has 14 amino acids. The CDR3 coding sequence is TGTGCCAGCAGCTGGAGGGAGACCTACACTGAAGCTTTCTTT. This codes for CASSWRETYTEAFF.

The DNA for the CDR3 is TGTGCCAGCAGCTCCCCTAGCGGGGTTGGAGATGAGCAGTTCTTC. This sequence encodes CASSSPSGVGDEQFF. The chain links TRBV7-2 to TRBJ2-1, with 9 positions matching TRBD2. CDR3 length: 15 residues. The germline CDR1 and CDR2 sequences are SGHTA and FQGNSA. V shed 4 bases and J 8 bases; nucleotides not matched to a gene: 9.